This T cell receptor (beta chain) appears in the sequencing data of a study of cytomegalovirus exposure and HLA in healthy donors. The germline V gene has CDR1 SGHDT and CDR2 YYEEEE. The CDR3 length is 18 residues. Between the trimmed V and J ends, which lost 1 base and 0 bases, there was a span of 17 bases. Study-level findings and limits: Segments of the TCR beta V type were, in most cases, productive about 87% or about 30% of the time in an earlier analysis. A list of 164 TCR beta chains associated with cytomegalovirus was given.

Donors sampled were nominally healthy, though unrecorded immune exposures were likely. As for this clone: Its antigen is not known.

In the PCR, 60 Vbeta and 13 Jbeta primers were used. TCRdb keeps only in-frame clones here, not all; method: immunoSEQ multiplex PCR. The data show roughly 200,000 clones, around 82% seen once. Sample: PBMCs. The chain couples TRBV5-6 to TRBJ1-5; D might be TRBD1 (5 bases). This TCR was sampled from a man aged 40-55 years in good health and CMV-seropositive. The chain's CDR3 is CASSLSLGLIYSNQPQHF. The DNA of the CDR3 is TGTGCCAGCAGCTTGAGTTTGGGACTCATCTATAGCAATCAGCCCCAGCATTTT.